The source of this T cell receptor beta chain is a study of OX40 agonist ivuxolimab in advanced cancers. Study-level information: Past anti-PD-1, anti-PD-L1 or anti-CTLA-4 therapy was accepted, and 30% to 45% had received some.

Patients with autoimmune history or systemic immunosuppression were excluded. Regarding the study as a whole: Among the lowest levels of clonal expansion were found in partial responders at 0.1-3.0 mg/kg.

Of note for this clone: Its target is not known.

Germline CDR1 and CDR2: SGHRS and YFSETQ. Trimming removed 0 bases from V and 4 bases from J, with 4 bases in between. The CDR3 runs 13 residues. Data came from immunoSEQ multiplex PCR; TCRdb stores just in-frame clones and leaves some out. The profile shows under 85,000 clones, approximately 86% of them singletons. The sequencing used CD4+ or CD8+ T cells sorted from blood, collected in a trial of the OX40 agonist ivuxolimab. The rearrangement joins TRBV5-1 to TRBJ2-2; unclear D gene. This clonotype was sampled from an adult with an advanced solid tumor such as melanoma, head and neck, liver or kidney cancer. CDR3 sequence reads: CASSLAATGELFF. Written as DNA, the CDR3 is TGCGCCAGCAGCTTGGCAGCCACCGGGGAGCTGTTTTTT.